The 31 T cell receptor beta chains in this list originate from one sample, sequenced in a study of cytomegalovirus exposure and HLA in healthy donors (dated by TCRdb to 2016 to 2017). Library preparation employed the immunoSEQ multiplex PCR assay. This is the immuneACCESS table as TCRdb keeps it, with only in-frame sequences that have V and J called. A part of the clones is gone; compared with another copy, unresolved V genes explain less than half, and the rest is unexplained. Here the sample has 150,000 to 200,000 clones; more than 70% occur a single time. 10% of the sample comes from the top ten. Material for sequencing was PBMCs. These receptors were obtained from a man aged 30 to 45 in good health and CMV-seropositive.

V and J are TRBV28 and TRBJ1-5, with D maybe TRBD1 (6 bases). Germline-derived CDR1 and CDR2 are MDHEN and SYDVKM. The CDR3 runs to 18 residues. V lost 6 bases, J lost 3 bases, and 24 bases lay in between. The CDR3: CASRPSPAKAGANQPQHF. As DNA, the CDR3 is TGTGCCAGCAGACCATCCCCCGCGAAGGCAGGGGCCAATCAGCCCCAGCATTTT.

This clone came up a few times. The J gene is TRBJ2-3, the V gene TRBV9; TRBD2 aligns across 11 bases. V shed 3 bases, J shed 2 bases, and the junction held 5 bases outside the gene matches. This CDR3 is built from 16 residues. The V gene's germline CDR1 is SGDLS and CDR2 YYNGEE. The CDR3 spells CASSELAGDTTDTQYF. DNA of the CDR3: TGTGCCAGCAGCGAACTAGCGGGGGACACCACAGATACGCAGTATTTT.

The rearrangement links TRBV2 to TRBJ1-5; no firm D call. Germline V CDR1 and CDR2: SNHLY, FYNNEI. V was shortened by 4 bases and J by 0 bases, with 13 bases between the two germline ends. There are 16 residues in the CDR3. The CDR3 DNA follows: TGTGCCAGCAGTGGACCCTTACTAGGTAGCAATCAGCCCCAGCATTTT. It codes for CASSGPLLGSNQPQHF.

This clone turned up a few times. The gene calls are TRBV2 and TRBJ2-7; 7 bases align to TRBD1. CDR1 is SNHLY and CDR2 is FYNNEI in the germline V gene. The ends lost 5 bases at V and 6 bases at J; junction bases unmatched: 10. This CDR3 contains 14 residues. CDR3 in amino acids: CASSQRTGATEQYF. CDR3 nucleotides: TGTGCCAGCAGTCAACGAACAGGGGCTACCGAGCAGTACTTC. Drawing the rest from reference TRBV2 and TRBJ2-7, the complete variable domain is EPEVTQTPSHQVTQMGQEVILRCVPISNHLYFYWYRQILGQKVEFLVSFYNNEISEKSEIFDDQFSVERPDGSNFTLKIRSTKLEDSAMYFCASSQRTGATEQYFGPGTRLTVT.

The CDR3 DNA follows: TGTGCCAGCACCGTACAGGGTTTACGGTACGAGCAGTACTTC. Protein sequence: CASTVQGLRYEQYF. The rearrangement joins TRBV28 to TRBJ2-7, with TRBD1 as a possible D gene (6 bases). CDR1 is MDHEN and CDR2 is SYDVKM in the germline V gene. V was pared by 7 bases and J by 4 bases, with 17 bases between. The CDR3 runs 14 residues. The full variable domain, rest sourced from reference TRBV28 and TRBJ2-7, is DVKVTQSSRYLVKRTGEKVFLECVQDMDHENMFWYRQDPGLGLRLIYFSYDVKMKEKGDIPEGYSVSREKKERFSLILESASTNQTSMYLCASTVQGLRYEQYFGPGTRLTVT.

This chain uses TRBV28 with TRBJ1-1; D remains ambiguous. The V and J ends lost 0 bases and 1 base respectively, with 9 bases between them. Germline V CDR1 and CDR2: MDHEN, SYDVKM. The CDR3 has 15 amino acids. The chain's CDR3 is CASSLWEGWNTEAFF. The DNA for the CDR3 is TGTGCCAGCAGTTTATGGGAGGGTTGGAACACTGAAGCTTTCTTT.

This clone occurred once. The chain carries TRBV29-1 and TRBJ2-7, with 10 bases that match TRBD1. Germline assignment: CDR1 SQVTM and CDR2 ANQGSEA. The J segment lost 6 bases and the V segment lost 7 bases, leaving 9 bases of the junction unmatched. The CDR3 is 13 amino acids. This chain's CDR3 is CSAQGQGKGEQYF. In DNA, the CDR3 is TGCAGCGCCCAGGGACAGGGGAAGGGCGAGCAGTACTTC.

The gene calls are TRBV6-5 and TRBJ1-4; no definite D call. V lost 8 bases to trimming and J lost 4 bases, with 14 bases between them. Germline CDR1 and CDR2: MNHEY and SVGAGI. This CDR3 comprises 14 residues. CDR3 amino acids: CASGGGRLNEKLFF. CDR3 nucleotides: TGTGCCAGCGGTGGAGGGCGACTTAATGAAAAACTGTTTTTT.

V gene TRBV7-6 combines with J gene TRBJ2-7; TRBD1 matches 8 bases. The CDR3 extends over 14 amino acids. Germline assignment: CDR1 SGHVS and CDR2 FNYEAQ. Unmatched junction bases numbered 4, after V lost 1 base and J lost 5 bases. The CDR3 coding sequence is TGTGCCAGCAGCTTAGGGACAGGGACGGACGAGCAGTACTTC. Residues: CASSLGTGTDEQYF.

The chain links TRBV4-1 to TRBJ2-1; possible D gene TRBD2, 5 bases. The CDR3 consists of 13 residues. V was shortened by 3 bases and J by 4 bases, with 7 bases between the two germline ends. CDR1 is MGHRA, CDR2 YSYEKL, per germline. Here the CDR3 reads CASSQGSYNEQFF. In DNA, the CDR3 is TGCGCCAGCAGCCAGGGGAGTTACAATGAGCAGTTCTTC.

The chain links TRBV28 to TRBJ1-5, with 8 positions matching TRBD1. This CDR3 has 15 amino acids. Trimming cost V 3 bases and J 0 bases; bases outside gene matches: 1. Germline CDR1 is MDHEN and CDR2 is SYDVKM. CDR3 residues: CASSLQGASNQPQHF. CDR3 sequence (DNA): TGTGCCAGCAGTTTGCAGGGGGCTAGCAATCAGCCCCAGCATTTT. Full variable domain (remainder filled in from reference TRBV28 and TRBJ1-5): DVKVTQSSRYLVKRTGEKVFLECVQDMDHENMFWYRQDPGLGLRLIYFSYDVKMKEKGDIPEGYSVSREKKERFSLILESASTNQTSMYLCASSLQGASNQPQHFGDGTRLSIL.

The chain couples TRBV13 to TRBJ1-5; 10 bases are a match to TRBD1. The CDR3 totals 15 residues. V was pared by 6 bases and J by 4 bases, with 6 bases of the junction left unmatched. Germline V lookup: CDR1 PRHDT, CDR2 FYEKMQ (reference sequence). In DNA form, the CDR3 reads TGTGCCAGCAGGAAGTGGGGACAGGGGAATCAGCCCCAGCATTTT. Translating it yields CASRKWGQGNQPQHF.

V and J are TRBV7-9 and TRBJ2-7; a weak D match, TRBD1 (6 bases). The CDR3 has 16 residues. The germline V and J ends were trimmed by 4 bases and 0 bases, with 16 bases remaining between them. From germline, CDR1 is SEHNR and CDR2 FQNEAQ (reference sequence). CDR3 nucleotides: TGTGCCAGCAGCTATCCGACGGACAGCAGCTCCTACGAGCAGTACTTC. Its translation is CASSYPTDSSSYEQYF.

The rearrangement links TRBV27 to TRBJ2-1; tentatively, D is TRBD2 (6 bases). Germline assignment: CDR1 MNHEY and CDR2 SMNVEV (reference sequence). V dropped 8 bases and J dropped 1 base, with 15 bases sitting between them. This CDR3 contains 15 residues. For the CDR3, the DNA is TGTGCCAGCTCACTGCAGGGAGGATCCTACAATGAGCAGTTCTTC. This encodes CASSLQGGSYNEQFF.

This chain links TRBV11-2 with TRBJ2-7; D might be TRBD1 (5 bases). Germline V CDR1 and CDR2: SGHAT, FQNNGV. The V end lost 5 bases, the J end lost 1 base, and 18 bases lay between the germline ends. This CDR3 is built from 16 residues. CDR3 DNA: TGTGCCAGCAGCCCCCTATCCAGGACAAAGTCCTACGAGCAGTACTTC. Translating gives CASSPLSRTKSYEQYF.

CDR3 sequence: CASRPPDYYGYTF. The CDR3 nucleotides read TGTGCCAGCAGACCCCCCGACTACTATGGCTACACCTTC. The rearrangement uses TRBV28 and TRBJ1-2; no firm D call. The V and J ends lost 6 bases and 3 bases respectively, with 11 bases between them. Germline CDR1 is MDHEN and CDR2 is SYDVKM. CDR3 length: 13 residues.

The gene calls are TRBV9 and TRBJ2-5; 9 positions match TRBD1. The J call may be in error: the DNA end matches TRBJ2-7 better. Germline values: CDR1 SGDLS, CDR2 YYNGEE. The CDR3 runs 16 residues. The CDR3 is CASSVTGTGPYYEQYF. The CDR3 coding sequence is TGTGCCAGCAGCGTGACCGGGACAGGGCCATACTACGAGCAGTACTTC.

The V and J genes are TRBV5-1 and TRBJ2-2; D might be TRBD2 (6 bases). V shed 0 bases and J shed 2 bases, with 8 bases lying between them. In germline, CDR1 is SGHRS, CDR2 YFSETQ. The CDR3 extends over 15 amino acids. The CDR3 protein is CASSLGGANTGELFF. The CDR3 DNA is TGCGCCAGCAGCTTGGGCGGGGCTAACACCGGGGAGCTGTTTTTT. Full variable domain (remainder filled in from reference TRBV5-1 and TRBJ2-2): KAGVTQTPRYLIKTRGQQVTLSCSPISGHRSVSWYQQTPGQGLQFLFEYFSETQRNKGNFPGRFSGRQFSNSRSEMNVSTLELGDSALYLCASSLGGANTGELFFGEGSRLTVL.

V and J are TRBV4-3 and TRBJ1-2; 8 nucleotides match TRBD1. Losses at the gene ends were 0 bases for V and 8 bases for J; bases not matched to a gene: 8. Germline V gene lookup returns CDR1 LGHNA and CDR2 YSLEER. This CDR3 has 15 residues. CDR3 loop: CASSQDPGDRGGYTF. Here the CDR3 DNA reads TGCGCCAGCAGCCAAGATCCGGGCGACAGGGGAGGCTACACCTTC.

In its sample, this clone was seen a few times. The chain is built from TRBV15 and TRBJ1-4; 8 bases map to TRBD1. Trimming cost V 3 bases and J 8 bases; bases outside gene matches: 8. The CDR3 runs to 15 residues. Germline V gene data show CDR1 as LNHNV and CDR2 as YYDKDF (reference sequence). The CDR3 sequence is CATSRDRAVREKLFF. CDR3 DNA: TGTGCCACCAGCAGGGACAGGGCTGTACGGGAAAAACTGTTTTTT.

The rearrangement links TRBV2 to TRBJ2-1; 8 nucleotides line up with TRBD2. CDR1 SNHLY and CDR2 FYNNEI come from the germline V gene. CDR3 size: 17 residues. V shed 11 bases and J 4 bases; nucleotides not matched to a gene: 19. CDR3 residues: CASFHPALAGLYNEQFF. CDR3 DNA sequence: TGTGCCTCCTTCCACCCCGCCCTAGCGGGCTTATACAATGAGCAGTTCTTC.

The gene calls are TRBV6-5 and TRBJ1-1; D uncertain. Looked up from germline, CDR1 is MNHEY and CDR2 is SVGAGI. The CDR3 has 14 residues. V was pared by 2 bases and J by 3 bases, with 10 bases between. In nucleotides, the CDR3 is TGTGCCAGCAGTTACGGCTTGTCGTACACTGAAGCTTTCTTT. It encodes CASSYGLSYTEAFF.

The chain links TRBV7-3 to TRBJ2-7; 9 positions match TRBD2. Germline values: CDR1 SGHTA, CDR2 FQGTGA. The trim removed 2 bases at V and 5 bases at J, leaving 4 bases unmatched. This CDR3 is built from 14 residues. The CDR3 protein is CASSLGGRAHEQYF. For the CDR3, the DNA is TGTGCCAGCAGCTTAGGCGGGAGGGCCCACGAGCAGTACTTC.

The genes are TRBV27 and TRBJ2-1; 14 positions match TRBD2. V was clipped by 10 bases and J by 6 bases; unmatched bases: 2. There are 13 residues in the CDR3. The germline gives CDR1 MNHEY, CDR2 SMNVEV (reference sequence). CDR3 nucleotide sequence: TGTGCCACCGGGACTAGCGGGAGCAATGAGCAGTTCTTC. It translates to CATGTSGSNEQFF.

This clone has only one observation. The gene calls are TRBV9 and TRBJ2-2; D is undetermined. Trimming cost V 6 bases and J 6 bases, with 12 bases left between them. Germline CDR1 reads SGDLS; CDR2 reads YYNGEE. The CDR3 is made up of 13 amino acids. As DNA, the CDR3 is TGTGCCAGCACCCTAGGTTTCGCCGGGGAGCTGTTTTTT. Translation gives CASTLGFAGELFF.

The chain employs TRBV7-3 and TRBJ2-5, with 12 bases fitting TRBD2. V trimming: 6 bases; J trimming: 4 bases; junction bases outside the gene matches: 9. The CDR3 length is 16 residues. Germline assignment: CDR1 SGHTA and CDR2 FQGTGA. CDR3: CASRPPLAGGGETQYF. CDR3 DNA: TGTGCCAGCAGACCGCCGCTAGCGGGGGGGGGAGAGACCCAGTACTTC.

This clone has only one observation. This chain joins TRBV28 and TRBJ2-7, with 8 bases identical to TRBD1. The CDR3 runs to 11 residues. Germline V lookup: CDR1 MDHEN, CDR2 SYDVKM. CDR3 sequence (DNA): TGTGCCAGCAGTTTTCTGGACAGGGTCTTCGTC. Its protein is CASSFLDRVFV.

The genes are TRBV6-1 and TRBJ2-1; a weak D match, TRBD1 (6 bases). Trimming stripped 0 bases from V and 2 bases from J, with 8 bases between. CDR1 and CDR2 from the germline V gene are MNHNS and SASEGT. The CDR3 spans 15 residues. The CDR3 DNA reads TGTGCCAGCAGTGAAGCCGGGACAACCTACAATGAGCAGTTCTTC. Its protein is CASSEAGTTYNEQFF.

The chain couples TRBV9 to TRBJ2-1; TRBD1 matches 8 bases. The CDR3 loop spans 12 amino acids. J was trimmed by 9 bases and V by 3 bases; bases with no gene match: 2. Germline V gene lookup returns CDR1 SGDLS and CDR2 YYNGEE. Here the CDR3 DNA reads TGTGCCAGCAGCGGACAGGGGAGTGAGCAGTTCTTC. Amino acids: CASSGQGSEQFF.

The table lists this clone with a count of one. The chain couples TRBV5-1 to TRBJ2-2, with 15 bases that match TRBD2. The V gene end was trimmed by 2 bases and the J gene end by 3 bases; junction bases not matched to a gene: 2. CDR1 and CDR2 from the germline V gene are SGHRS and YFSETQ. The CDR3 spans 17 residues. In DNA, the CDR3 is TGCGCCAGCAGCTTCGGGACTAGCGGGGGGCACACCGGGGAGCTGTTTTTT. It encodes CASSFGTSGGHTGELFF.

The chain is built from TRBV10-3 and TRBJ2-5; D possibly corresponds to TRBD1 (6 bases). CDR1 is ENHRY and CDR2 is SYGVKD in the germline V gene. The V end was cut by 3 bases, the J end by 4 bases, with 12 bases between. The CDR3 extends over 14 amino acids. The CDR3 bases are TGTGCCATCAGTGATCCAGGACAGCGAGAGACCCAGTACTTC. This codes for CAISDPGQRETQYF.